The 18 T cell receptor beta chains below were found in one sample sequenced in a study of graft-versus-host responses after intestinal transplantation. The table came from immunoSEQ multiplex PCR; TCRdb's copy has only in-frame clones and leaves some out. The data show about 25,000 clones, with about 40% seen just once and about 0.7% held by the top ten. The input for sequencing was alloreactive CD4+ T cells from a mixed lymphocyte reaction culture, taken before intestinal transplant. Subset meaning: CFSE-low proliferating T cells sorted from approximately six-day pre-transplant mixed lymphocyte reaction (GvH or HvG direction). The receptors stem from a human patient who received an intestinal transplant.

This clone was picked up a small number of times. J is TRBJ2-3 and V is TRBV6-5, with TRBD2 as a possible D gene (5 bases). The germline gives CDR1 MNHEY, CDR2 SVGAGI. CDR3 size: 16 residues. The germline V and J ends were trimmed by 0 bases and 2 bases, with 12 bases remaining between them. DNA of the CDR3: TGTGCCAGCAGTTACTCGGAGGTTTCCCCCACAGATACGCAGTATTTT. It translates to CASSYSEVSPTDTQYF.

CDR3 bases: TGTGCCAGCAGTTCTTTCCGACGGGGGGCGAACAAGGGAGCTTTCTTT. It translates to CASSSFRRGANKGAFF. The rearrangement links TRBV5-6 to TRBJ1-1, with D perhaps TRBD1 (6 bases). Looked up from germline, CDR1 is SGHDT and CDR2 is YYEEEE. CDR3 length: 16 amino acids. Deletions cut 5 bases from V and 10 bases from J, with 27 bases between. Complete variable domain (other parts from reference TRBV5-6 and TRBJ1-1): DAGVTQSPTHLIKTRGQQVTLRCSPKSGHDTVSWYQQALGQGPQFIFQYYEEEERQRGNFPDRFSGHQFPNYSSELNVNALLLGDSALYLCASSSFRRGANKGAFFGQGTRLTVV.

V usage is TRBV9 and J usage is TRBJ2-1; TRBD2 matches at 8 bases. V was clipped by 2 bases and J by 3 bases; unmatched bases: 7. CDR3 length: 16 amino acids. Germline CDR1 reads SGDLS; CDR2 reads YYNGEE. The CDR3 sequence is CASSVGSGGYYNEQFF. The CDR3 DNA sequence: TGTGCCAGCAGCGTTGGGAGCGGGGGTTACTACAATGAGCAGTTCTTC.

The J gene is TRBJ2-2, the V gene TRBV30; D is ambiguous. The V end was cut by 2 bases, the J end by 7 bases, with 5 bases between. The CDR3 has 11 residues. Germline loops: CDR1 GTSNPN, CDR2 SVGIG (reference sequence). CDR3 residues: CAWSLYGELFF. Written as DNA, the CDR3 is TGTGCCTGGAGTCTGTACGGGGAGCTGTTTTTT. The complete variable domain, with remaining parts taken from reference TRBV30 and TRBJ2-2, reads SQTIHQWPATLVQPVGSPLSLECTVEGTSNPNLYWYRQAAGRGLQLLFYSVGIGQISSEVPQNLSASRPQDRQFILSSKKLLLSDSGFYLCAWSLYGELFFGEGSRLTVL.

The table lists this clone with a few counts. The chain joins TRBV5-6 to TRBJ2-5; 7 nucleotides match TRBD2. The J segment lost 5 bases and the V segment lost 4 bases, leaving 5 bases of the junction unmatched. The CDR3 is 13 amino acids. Germline V gives CDR1 SGHDT, CDR2 YYEEEE. The CDR3 DNA follows: TGTGCCAGCAGCCGGGGGGTGGGGGAGACCCAGTACTTC. This sequence encodes CASSRGVGETQYF.

The gene calls are TRBV18 and TRBJ1-3, with D unresolved. Germline CDR1 is KGHSH and CDR2 is LQKENI. This CDR3 has 13 amino acids. Trimming removed 2 bases at V and 4 bases at J, with 6 bases between. CDR3 residues: CASSPTEGNTIYF. In DNA form, the CDR3 reads TGTGCCAGCTCACCAACAGAAGGAAACACCATATATTTT.

This clone has only a few counts. V gene TRBV6-5 combines with J gene TRBJ2-7; TRBD2 agrees at 8 bases. From germline, CDR1 is MNHEY and CDR2 SVGAGI. This CDR3 comprises 15 residues. V lost 1 base, J lost 2 bases, and 4 bases stayed unmatched. The CDR3 bases are TGTGCCAGCAGTTACTTGGCGGGAGGTCCCTACGAGCAGTACTTC. Residues: CASSYLAGGPYEQYF.

The table lists this clone with a count of one. The chain couples TRBV6-1 to TRBJ2-7; TRBD2 agrees at 7 bases. From germline, CDR1 is MNHNS and CDR2 SASEGT. After removal of 2 bases from V and 3 bases from J, the junction contained 10 bases not matched to a gene. CDR3 length: 16 residues. This chain's CDR3 is CASSENFGGSLYEQYF. For the CDR3, the DNA is TGTGCCAGCAGTGAAAATTTTGGCGGGAGCCTCTACGAGCAGTACTTC.

This clone was counted between two and nine times. V gene TRBV12-5 combines with J gene TRBJ2-3, with TRBD2 as a possible D gene (6 bases). Looked up from germline, CDR1 is LGHNT and CDR2 is FRNRAP. V was pared by 1 base and J by 0 bases, with 11 bases between. The CDR3 runs 16 residues. Here the CDR3 reads CASGLGYSGSTDTQYF. The CDR3 bases are TGTGCTAGTGGTTTGGGCTATAGCGGAAGCACAGATACGCAGTATTTT.

V usage is TRBV30 and J usage is TRBJ2-3; D is uncertain. This CDR3 comprises 13 residues. Per the germline V gene, CDR1 is GTSNPN and CDR2 is SVGIG (reference sequence). The V and J ends lost 0 bases and 2 bases respectively, with 6 bases between them. The CDR3 DNA sequence: TGTGCCTGGAGTGTACGACTCACAGATACGCAGTATTTT. Translating gives CAWSVRLTDTQYF.

This clone was counted a few times. The CDR3 bases are TGTGCCAGCAGCCGAAATGGTCGGGGTTCACCCCTCCACTTT. Translating it yields CASSRNGRGSPLHF. The chain uses TRBV2 and TRBJ1-6; D gene ambiguous. Trimming pared 6 bases from V and 9 bases from J, leaving 15 bases between. Germline CDR1 reads SNHLY; CDR2 reads FYNNEI. CDR3 size: 14 residues.

The V and J genes are TRBV5-4 and TRBJ2-5, with 13 bases fitting TRBD2. Trimming removed 4 bases from V and 5 bases from J; junction bases left unmatched: 5. Germline V gene sequence: CDR1 SGHNT, CDR2 YYREEE (reference sequence). This CDR3 comprises 15 residues. The CDR3 sequence is CASSTGLAGQETQYF. The DNA for the CDR3 is TGTGCCAGCAGCACGGGACTAGCGGGGCAGGAGACCCAGTACTTC.

The chain joins TRBV28 to TRBJ2-3; perhaps TRBD1 as D (6 bases). V dropped 6 bases and J dropped 0 bases, with 25 bases sitting between them. The germline gives CDR1 MDHEN, CDR2 SYDVKM. The CDR3 has 19 amino acids. CDR3 nucleotides: TGTGCCAGCAGCGGTGCCTTGACAGGCCGCCCTCCAAGCACAGATACGCAGTATTTT. As protein: CASSGALTGRPPSTDTQYF.

This chain links TRBV27 with TRBJ2-7; D unclear. The V gene lost 6 bases and the J gene lost 0 bases, with 12 bases spanning the gap. This CDR3 is built from 14 residues. Germline lookup yields CDR1 MNHEY and CDR2 SMNVEV (reference sequence). The CDR3 DNA sequence: TGTGCCAGCAGGTCCCCCTTCCGCTCCTACGAGCAGTACTTC. Protein: CASRSPFRSYEQYF.

The V gene is TRBV20-1, the J gene TRBJ1-1; no firm D call. The germline CDR1 and CDR2 sequences are DFQATT and SNEGSKA (reference sequence). The CDR3 runs to 11 residues. Trimming removed 6 bases from V and 5 bases from J, with 10 bases in between. As DNA, the CDR3 is TGCAGTGCCGACATTAATACTGAAGCTTTCTTT. Encoded protein: CSADINTEAFF.

The gene calls are TRBV9 and TRBJ2-3; perhaps TRBD2 as D (5 bases). This CDR3 is built from 17 residues. The germline gives CDR1 SGDLS, CDR2 YYNGEE. The V and J ends lost 4 bases and 3 bases respectively, with 21 bases between them. Here the CDR3 DNA reads TGTGCCAGCAGCTCGAGCGGAGGCCCCCGGGCAACAGATACGCAGTATTTT. Amino acids: CASSSSGGPRATDTQYF.

The CDR3 region is CASSQDGQGDEKLFF. The CDR3 DNA is TGTGCCAGCAGCCAAGATGGACAGGGGGATGAAAAACTGTTTTTT. The chain has TRBV4-2 and TRBJ1-4, with 10 bases matching TRBD1. CDR3 length: 15 residues. V dropped 0 bases and J dropped 6; count of bases not matched to a gene: 1. CDR1 is LGHNA and CDR2 is YNFKEQ in the germline V gene.

Judged by abundance, this clone is medium-sized. V usage is TRBV10-3 and J usage is TRBJ1-2, with 9 bases aligning to TRBD1. CDR1 and CDR2 from the germline V gene are ENHRY and SYGVKD. This CDR3 is 13 amino acids long. Trimming took 6 bases from V and 7 from J; bases not matched to a gene: 6. CDR3 sequence (DNA): TGTGCCATCAGGGGACAGGGTTCGTTTGGCTACACCTTC. Translation: CAIRGQGSFGYTF.